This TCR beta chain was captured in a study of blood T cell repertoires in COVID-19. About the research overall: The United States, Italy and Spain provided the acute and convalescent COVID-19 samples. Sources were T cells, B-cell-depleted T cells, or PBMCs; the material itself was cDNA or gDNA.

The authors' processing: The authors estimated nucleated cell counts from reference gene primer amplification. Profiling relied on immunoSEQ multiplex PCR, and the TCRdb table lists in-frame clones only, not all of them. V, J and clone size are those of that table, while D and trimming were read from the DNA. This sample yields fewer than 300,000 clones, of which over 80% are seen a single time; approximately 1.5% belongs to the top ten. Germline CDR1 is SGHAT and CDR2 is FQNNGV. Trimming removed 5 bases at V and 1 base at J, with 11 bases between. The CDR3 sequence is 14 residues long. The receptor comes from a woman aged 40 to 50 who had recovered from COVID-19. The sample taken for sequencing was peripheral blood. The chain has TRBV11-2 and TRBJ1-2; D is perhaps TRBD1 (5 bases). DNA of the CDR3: TGTGCCAGCAGCGGGGCCCTCGGTAACTATGGCTACACCTTC. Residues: CASSGALGNYGYTF.